This TCR beta chain was documented in a study of vaccination effects on CD4 cells after COVID-19. Isolation of CD4+ T cells took place after less than twelve days of culture. As their vaccination, participants received two doses of either BNT162b2 or mRNA-1273. Regarding this clone: Its matching antigen is unknown.

The V end lost 5 bases, the J end lost 4 bases, and 10 bases lay between the germline ends. The CDR3 is 13 residues long. In germline, CDR1 is SGHTA, CDR2 FQGTGA. TCRdb's copy holds only in-frame clones and misses some; the assay was immunoSEQ multiplex PCR. The table lists 50,000 to 70,000 clones, less than 85% of them singletons. The receptor comes from a human donor who received a COVID-19 vaccine. Here the sequenced sample was CD4+ T cells from PBMCs cultured without peptide, taken after COVID-19 vaccination. This rearrangement joins TRBV7-3 to TRBJ2-3; no clear D. CDR3 nucleotide sequence: TGTGCCAGCAGCCAAAGACTGTCAGATACGCAGTATTTT. Amino acids: CASSQRLSDTQYF. Combining the CDR3 with reference TRBV7-3 and TRBJ2-3 gives the whole variable domain GAGVSQTPSNKVTEKGKYVELRCDPISGHTALYWYRQSLGQGPEFLIYFQGTGAADDSGLPNDRFFAVRPEGSVSTLKIQRTERGDSAVYLCASSQRLSDTQYFGPGTRLTVL.